This note documents a single TCR beta chain sequence. Here immunoSEQ multiplex PCR was the method, and the copy in TCRdb shows in-frame clones only, minus some. This sample carries 200,000 to 250,000 clones, roughly four fifths of them seen once, and the ten largest clones take roughly 7.4%. This specimen comes from a study of blood T cell repertoires in COVID-19. Sequenced sample: peripheral blood. This receptor was identified in a woman aged 80 or over with COVID-19, enrolled during active disease.

This chain's CDR3 is CASSVGTAYGYTF. CDR3 coding DNA: TGTGCCAGCAGCGTAGGGACAGCGTATGGCTACACCTTC. The rearrangement links TRBV9 to TRBJ1-2, with a tentative D call TRBD1 (6 bases). CDR1 is SGDLS, CDR2 YYNGEE, per germline. Trimming took 0 bases from V and 5 from J, leaving 8 bases between them. The CDR3 extends over 13 amino acids.